Included here is one TCR beta chain sequence, with context. Its antigen is unidentified. This entry belongs to a study of OX40 agonist ivuxolimab in advanced cancers. In the study overall: Across the patients, intravenous ivuxolimab was delivered every 2 weeks at 0.01 to 10 mg/kg. Partial responses, seen in three patients, involved one hepatocellular carcinoma and two cutaneous melanomas. The dose-escalation group included hepatocellular carcinoma, melanoma, renal cell carcinoma and head and neck cancer.

The J segment lost 7 bases and the V segment lost 5 bases, leaving 2 bases of the junction unmatched. The CDR3 has 12 residues. From germline, CDR1 is MNHEY and CDR2 SMNVEV (reference sequence). Profiling relied on immunoSEQ multiplex PCR, and the TCRdb table lists in-frame clones only, not all of them. The repertoire includes roughly 51,000 clones, about 88% of them detected once, and under 0.65% sits in the top ten. Study-level results: The study observed clonal expansion of CD4+ and CD8+ blood T cells by week 6 at 0.1 to 3.0 mg/kg.

V usage is TRBV27 and J usage is TRBJ2-1, with 7 bases matching TRBD1. The TCR originated in an adult with an advanced solid tumor such as melanoma, head and neck, liver or kidney cancer. The specimen comprised CD4+ or CD8+ T cells sorted from blood, sampled in a trial of the OX40 agonist ivuxolimab. The CDR3 is CASSTRGNEQFF. CDR3 sequence (DNA): TGTGCCAGCAGTACCAGGGGGAATGAGCAGTTCTTC.